The 15 T cell receptor beta chains below were found in one sample sequenced in a study of blood T cell repertoires in COVID-19. Method: immunoSEQ multiplex PCR; TCRdb's copy keeps in-frame clones and lacks some. The sample contains a few hundred thousand clones, about 91% of which appear only once. The sample comprised peripheral blood. The source of these receptors is a person in their late teens or twenties with COVID-19, enrolled during active disease.

This chain uses TRBV15 with TRBJ2-5; D gene ambiguous. There are 14 residues in the CDR3. V lost 3 bases and J lost 2, with 10 bases in between. Germline V gives CDR1 LNHNV, CDR2 YYDKDF (reference sequence). CDR3 in DNA: TGTGCCACCAGCAGTCGAACACAGCAAGAGACCCAGTACTTC. It encodes CATSSRTQQETQYF.

The chain's CDR3 is CASRPLAGERYNEQFF. The CDR3 DNA is TGTGCCAGCAGACCCTTAGCGGGAGAACGCTACAATGAGCAGTTCTTC. The rearrangement links TRBV2 to TRBJ2-1; 9 nucleotides match TRBD2. Germline V CDR1 and CDR2: SNHLY, FYNNEI. CDR3 length: 16 residues. After removal of 6 bases from V and 3 bases from J, the junction contained 9 bases not matched to a gene.

The chain is built from TRBV29-1 and TRBJ2-7; TRBD2 matches 11 bases. The V and J ends lost 1 base and 3 bases, in that order; junction bases with no gene match: 5. CDR1 SQVTM and CDR2 ANQGSEA come from the germline V gene. The length of the CDR3 is 15 residues. The CDR3, as DNA: TGCAGCGTTGAAGCGGCTAGCGGGAGGAACTACGAGCAGTACTTC. Residues: CSVEAASGRNYEQYF.

In this sample, this clone turned up once. Here the CDR3 DNA reads TGTGCCAGCAGCTTTAGCAGATCTAGCACAGATACGCAGTATTTT. It specifies CASSFSRSSTDTQYF. The V gene is TRBV5-4, the J gene TRBJ2-3; D unresolved. CDR1 and CDR2 from the germline V gene are SGHNT and YYREEE (reference sequence). This CDR3 spans 15 amino acids. V gave up 2 bases and J gave up 0 bases, with 10 bases separating them.

The chain joins TRBV25-1 to TRBJ2-7; TRBD2 matches 8 bases. V lost 2 bases, J lost 2 bases, and 2 bases stayed unmatched. There are 14 residues in the CDR3. Germline CDR1 and CDR2: MGHDK and SYGVNS. CDR3: CASSETSGTYEQYF. The CDR3 coding sequence is TGTGCCAGCAGTGAAACTAGCGGTACCTACGAGCAGTACTTC.

This chain uses TRBV5-1 with TRBJ2-3; 7 bases fit TRBD2. The CDR3 totals 16 residues. V was clipped by 0 bases and J by 4 bases; unmatched bases: 8. The germline CDR1 and CDR2 sequences are SGHRS and YFSETQ. The CDR3, as DNA: TGCGCCAGCAGCTTGGGGGGCGGGAGAGGAGCAGATACGCAGTATTTT. Amino acids: CASSLGGGRGADTQYF.

The rearrangement links TRBV6-6 to TRBJ2-7; the match to TRBD1 covers 10 bases. Trimming cost V 7 bases and J 1 base; bases outside gene matches: 4. CDR1 is MNHNY and CDR2 is SVGAGI in the germline V gene (reference sequence). The CDR3 sequence is 14 residues long. The DNA for the CDR3 is TGTGCCAGCAATGGACAGGGGGGTTCCTACGAGCAGTACTTC. Amino acids: CASNGQGGSYEQYF.

This clone has a handful of counts. V is TRBV11-2 and J is TRBJ2-7, with a possible D match to TRBD1 (6 bases). Germline V CDR1 and CDR2: SGHAT, FQNNGV. CDR3 length equals 15 residues. V lost 5 bases, J lost 5 bases, and 19 bases lay in between. The CDR3, as DNA: TGTGCCAGCAGCCTAGCACAGGGTAGGTCCCACGAGCAGTACTTC. Its protein is CASSLAQGRSHEQYF.

The rearrangement uses TRBV30 and TRBJ2-2; 11 bases align to TRBD2. J gave up 2 bases and V 3 bases, and 11 bases lay outside the gene matches. The CDR3 spans 18 residues. CDR1 is GTSNPN and CDR2 is SVGIG in the germline V gene (reference sequence). CDR3 region: CAWSQPGLAVLNTGELFF. The CDR3 DNA reads TGTGCCTGGAGCCAGCCGGGACTAGCGGTTCTAAACACCGGGGAGCTGTTTTTT.

V is TRBV7-9 and J is TRBJ2-4, with TRBD1 identical over 8 bases. There are 16 residues in the CDR3. V dropped 4 bases and J dropped 1; count of bases not matched to a gene: 6. Germline V gives CDR1 SEHNR, CDR2 FQNEAQ (reference sequence). The CDR3 protein is CASSSPTGGAKNIQYF. The CDR3 nucleotides read TGTGCCAGCAGCTCCCCAACAGGGGGTGCCAAAAACATTCAGTACTTC.

This rearrangement joins TRBV5-1 to TRBJ2-1, with D possibly matching TRBD1 (7 bases). The germline V gene has CDR1 SGHRS and CDR2 YFSETQ. The CDR3 sequence is 18 residues long. V was clipped by 4 bases and J by 4 bases, with 24 bases between them. This CDR3 reads CASSPGEIQYRGYNEQFF. CDR3 sequence (DNA): TGCGCCAGCAGCCCGGGGGAAATCCAATACAGGGGATACAATGAGCAGTTCTTC.

The V gene is TRBV6-5, the J gene TRBJ2-5; maybe TRBD1 (6 bases). In germline, CDR1 is MNHEY, CDR2 SVGAGI. This CDR3 region has 16 residues. V gave up 2 bases and J gave up 1 base, with 14 bases separating them. The DNA of the CDR3 is TGTGCCAGCAGTTACGGGACAAGGAAAGCCCAAGAGACCCAGTACTTC. Protein: CASSYGTRKAQETQYF.

This chain joins TRBV7-9 and TRBJ2-7, with 8 bases matching TRBD2. Germline CDR1 SEHNR, CDR2 FQNEAQ (reference sequence). Trimming cost V 5 bases and J 4 bases; bases outside gene matches: 7. The CDR3 loop spans 14 amino acids. The CDR3: CASSRTSSPYEQYF. The CDR3 DNA follows: TGTGCCAGCAGCCGGACTAGCAGTCCTTACGAGCAGTACTTC.

This chain links TRBV6-5 with TRBJ1-1; 8 nucleotides match TRBD1. Germline CDR1 and CDR2: MNHEY and SVGAGI. V was clipped by 11 bases and J by 5 bases; unmatched bases: 10. This CDR3 is built from 13 residues. This CDR3 reads CASSGQAATEAFF. The CDR3 region has the DNA TGTGCCTCGTCGGGACAGGCTGCTACTGAAGCTTTCTTT.

The chain combines TRBV11-2 with TRBJ2-5; no reliable D call. This CDR3 contains 14 residues. Germline V gives CDR1 SGHAT, CDR2 FQNNGV. With 2 bases removed from V and 3 bases from J, the gap between germline ends came to 10 bases. CDR3 amino acids: CASSLYLNEETQYF. Written as DNA, the CDR3 is TGTGCCAGCAGCTTATACTTAAACGAAGAGACCCAGTACTTC.